This entry lists 28 T cell receptor beta chains sequenced from one sample in a study of blood T cell repertoires in COVID-19. Using immunoSEQ multiplex PCR, the repertoire was profiled, and TCRdb retains in-frame clones only, with some absent. The data show hundreds of thousands of clones, less than 90% seen once. The sample consisted of peripheral blood. Receptor source: a man aged 35 to 55 with acute or convalescent COVID-19.

This rearrangement joins TRBV5-1 to TRBJ1-1; D is ambiguous. The CDR3 is 13 residues long. Deletions cut 2 bases from V and 1 base from J, with 6 bases between. Germline values: CDR1 SGHRS, CDR2 YFSETQ. The CDR3 bases are TGCGCCAGCAGCTTTGAGGGGAACACTGAAGCTTTCTTT. This codes for CASSFEGNTEAFF. The full variable domain, in which reference TRBV5-1 and TRBJ1-1 provide the parts outside the CDR3, is KAGVTQTPRYLIKTRGQQVTLSCSPISGHRSVSWYQQTPGQGLQFLFEYFSETQRNKGNFPGRFSGRQFSNSRSEMNVSTLELGDSALYLCASSFEGNTEAFFGQGTRLTVV.

The J gene is TRBJ2-1, the V gene TRBV19; TRBD2 aligns across 9 bases. The V gene's germline CDR1 is LNHDA and CDR2 SQIVND (reference sequence). Losses at the gene ends were 5 bases for V and 8 bases for J; bases not matched to a gene: 7. This CDR3 region has 14 residues. CDR3 nucleotide sequence: TGTGCCAGTAGTGGACTAGCGAGGAGGGATGAGCAGTTCTTC. The encoded protein is CASSGLARRDEQFF.

CDR3 sequence reads: CASSLWLTGAGDQPQHF. The CDR3 DNA reads as TGTGCCAGCAGTTTATGGTTAACAGGGGCCGGGGATCAGCCCCAGCATTTT. The chain has TRBV28 and TRBJ1-5, with TRBD1 identical over 7 bases. J lost 5 bases, V lost 0 bases, and 10 bases had no gene match. The length of the CDR3 is 17 residues. CDR1 and CDR2 from the germline V gene are MDHEN and SYDVKM.

The V and J genes are TRBV24-1 and TRBJ1-5, with D unclear. Looked up from germline, CDR1 is KGHDR and CDR2 is SFDVKD. CDR3 size: 14 residues. V was trimmed by 5 bases and J by 2 bases, leaving 9 bases between them. The CDR3 loop is CATSGFRGNQPQHF. In DNA form, the CDR3 reads TGTGCCACCAGTGGTTTCCGTGGCAATCAGCCCCAGCATTTT.

The chain combines TRBV3-1 (or the pseudogene TRBV3-2) with TRBJ2-1, with 8 bases identical to TRBD2. Germline V gives CDR1 LGHDT, CDR2 YNNKEL (reference sequence). V was pared by 2 bases and J by 9 bases, with 3 bases of the junction left unmatched. The CDR3 contains 13 residues. CDR3 protein: CASSQSGSPEQFF. CDR3 nucleotides: TGTGCCAGCAGCCAAAGCGGGAGCCCTGAGCAGTTCTTC.

CDR3 in amino acids: CASSRVVQGRSYGYTF. CDR3 DNA: TGTGCCAGCAGCCGGGTGGTTCAGGGTAGATCATATGGCTACACCTTC. The chain employs TRBV3-1 (or the pseudogene TRBV3-2) and TRBJ1-2; a weak D match, TRBD1 (5 bases). CDR1 and CDR2 (germline): LGHDT, YNNKEL (reference sequence). V gave up 4 bases and J gave up 5 bases, with 20 bases separating them. The CDR3 is 16 residues long.

This clone was picked up many times. The rearrangement uses TRBV19 and TRBJ1-5, with TRBD1 as a possible D gene (6 bases). Trimming pared 0 bases from V and 6 bases from J, leaving 12 bases between. The CDR3 spans 15 residues. Germline V CDR1 and CDR2: LNHDA, SQIVND (reference sequence). The CDR3 is CASSIEVSGAQPQHF. In DNA, the CDR3 is TGTGCCAGTAGTATAGAAGTGTCAGGGGCTCAGCCCCAGCATTTT.

Only one count was recorded for this clone. The chain is built from TRBV30 and TRBJ1-3; D is perhaps TRBD1 (5 bases). This CDR3 is built from 17 residues. V lost 3 bases to trimming and J lost 3 bases, with 21 bases between them. Germline loops: CDR1 GTSNPN, CDR2 SVGIG (reference sequence). CDR3 nucleotide sequence: TGTGCCTGGAGACCCGTTAGCCCAGGGAAGGGTGGAAACACCATATATTTT. It encodes CAWRPVSPGKGGNTIYF.

V gene TRBV11-2 combines with J gene TRBJ2-7; no firm D call. V was pared by 6 bases and J by 6 bases, with 15 bases between. Germline V gene data show CDR1 as SGHAT and CDR2 as FQNNGV. The CDR3 loop spans 13 amino acids. The CDR3 DNA follows: TGTGCCAGCAGGCCCTCCCTTCGGGTCGAGCAGTACTTC. As protein: CASRPSLRVEQYF. Looking up the rest from reference TRBV11-2 and TRBJ2-7 gives the full variable domain: EAGVAQSPRYKIIEKRQSVAFWCNPISGHATLYWYQQILGQGPKLLIQFQNNGVVDDSQLPKDRFSAERLKGVDSTLKIQPAKLEDSAVYLCASRPSLRVEQYFGPGTRLTVT.

V is TRBV7-9 and J is TRBJ1-1; D remains ambiguous. V was shortened by 8 bases and J by 0 bases, with 7 bases between the two germline ends. The CDR3 spans 12 residues. Germline V gene sequence: CDR1 SEHNR, CDR2 FQNEAQ (reference sequence). As DNA, the CDR3 is TGTGCCAGCCAGATCATGAACACTGAAGCTTTCTTT. Protein product: CASQIMNTEAFF.

The chain combines TRBV7-6 with TRBJ2-7; 9 bases line up with TRBD1. This CDR3 has 15 residues. CDR1 SGHVS and CDR2 FNYEAQ come from the germline V gene. J lost 4 bases, V lost 0 bases, and 4 bases had no gene match. The CDR3 coding sequence is TGTGCCAGCAGCTTAGCCTCGGGACAGGGTTACGAGCAGTACTTC. Its protein is CASSLASGQGYEQYF.

The chain carries TRBV10-3 and TRBJ1-4, with a possible D match to TRBD1 (6 bases). Trimming left V 5 bases short and J 1 base short, with 11 bases between. CDR3 length: 15 amino acids. CDR1 ENHRY and CDR2 SYGVKD come from the germline V gene. The CDR3 DNA reads TGTGCCATCAGTTCGCAGGGGCGAACTAATGAAAAACTGTTTTTT. Its translation is CAISSQGRTNEKLFF.

The rearrangement links TRBV19 to TRBJ2-5, with TRBD1 matching over 8 bases. Germline CDR1 is LNHDA and CDR2 is SQIVND (reference sequence). The CDR3 has 14 amino acids. V gave up 4 bases and J gave up 5 bases; unmatched junction bases: 6. The CDR3 region is CASSTGQGIETQYF. The CDR3 bases are TGTGCCAGTAGTACAGGACAGGGTATCGAGACCCAGTACTTC.

The CDR3 DNA follows: TGTGCCACCAGTGATTTGCGACAGGGCAGCAATCAGCCCCAGCATTTT. It translates to CATSDLRQGSNQPQHF. The rearrangement links TRBV24-1 to TRBJ1-5; 7 bases are shared with TRBD1. The CDR3 is made up of 16 amino acids. J gave up 1 base and V 0 bases, and 2 bases lay outside the gene matches. Per the germline V gene, CDR1 is KGHDR and CDR2 is SFDVKD.

The chain couples TRBV11-2 to TRBJ2-3; D unclear. The length of the CDR3 is 12 residues. V shed 5 bases and J shed 4 bases, with 7 bases lying between them. Germline loops: CDR1 SGHAT, CDR2 FQNNGV. The CDR3 DNA sequence: TGTGCCAGCAGCCCCCCGGCAGATACGCAGTATTTT. It yields the protein CASSPPADTQYF.

This clone was seen only a few times. The rearrangement uses TRBV11-2 and TRBJ2-7; 10 bases line up with TRBD2. Per the germline V gene, CDR1 is SGHAT and CDR2 is FQNNGV. This CDR3 spans 19 amino acids. V lost 1 base and J lost 3; bases outside the gene matches: 15. CDR3 nucleotide sequence: TGTGCCAGCAGCTTAGTGCGCCTCCGCCGGACTAGCGGAAACTACGAGCAGTACTTC. Amino acids: CASSLVRLRRTSGNYEQYF.

The genes are TRBV27 and TRBJ1-1, with D unresolved. This CDR3 contains 13 residues. The V gene lost 1 base and the J gene lost 4 bases, with 7 bases spanning the gap. CDR1 and CDR2 from the germline V gene are MNHEY and SMNVEV (reference sequence). CDR3 sequence: CASSLLQTTEAFF. The CDR3, as DNA: TGTGCCAGCAGTTTATTACAGACCACTGAAGCTTTCTTT.

The chain has TRBV7-8 and TRBJ1-6; 10 positions agree with TRBD1. The CDR3 is 18 residues long. Germline CDR1 is SGHVS and CDR2 is FQNEAQ. The J segment lost 6 bases and the V segment lost 2 bases, leaving 10 bases of the junction unmatched. The DNA for the CDR3 is TGTGCCAGCAGCTTATGGACGACAGGGGGCGACGGTAATTCACCCCTCCACTTT. Translated: CASSLWTTGGDGNSPLHF.

V usage is TRBV11-2 and J usage is TRBJ1-6, with TRBD1 identical over 8 bases. This CDR3 contains 17 residues. Germline values: CDR1 SGHAT, CDR2 FQNNGV. The V and J ends lost 1 base and 7 bases, in that order; junction bases with no gene match: 9. CDR3 nucleotides: TGTGCCAGCAGCTTAGGGTTGGGCAACAGGGGGAATTCACCCCTCCACTTT. Translation: CASSLGLGNRGNSPLHF. Full variable domain (remainder filled in from reference TRBV11-2 and TRBJ1-6): EAGVAQSPRYKIIEKRQSVAFWCNPISGHATLYWYQQILGQGPKLLIQFQNNGVVDDSQLPKDRFSAERLKGVDSTLKIQPAKLEDSAVYLCASSLGLGNRGNSPLHFGNGTRLTVT.

The genes are TRBV11-3 and TRBJ2-1; a possible D gene is TRBD1 (6 bases). Trimming cost V 0 bases and J 8 bases, with 14 bases left between them. Germline CDR1 reads SGHNT; CDR2 reads YENEEA. There are 15 residues in the CDR3. The CDR3 DNA reads as TGTGCCAGCAGCTTAGATAGGGGGACCTTCGATGAGCAGTTCTTC. It specifies CASSLDRGTFDEQFF.

The chain carries TRBV11-2 and TRBJ2-1; a possible D gene is TRBD2 (6 bases). Trimming cost V 1 base and J 12 bases, with 13 bases left between them. Looked up from germline, CDR1 is SGHAT and CDR2 is FQNNGV. The CDR3 is 13 residues long. The CDR3 nucleotides read TGTGCCAGCAGCTTAGTCAGCGACGGGGGGCAGTTCTTC. Translation: CASSLVSDGGQFF.

V gene TRBV7-3 combines with J gene TRBJ2-2, with D uncertain. The V end lost 4 bases, the J end lost 3 bases, and 15 bases lay between the germline ends. The CDR3 spans 16 residues. The V gene's germline CDR1 is SGHTA and CDR2 FQGTGA. The CDR3 DNA is TGTGCCAGCAGCTCAGGCCGGTATGACCACACCGGGGAGCTGTTTTTT. It encodes CASSSGRYDHTGELFF.

This chain joins TRBV9 and TRBJ2-5, with D possibly matching TRBD2 (7 bases). V shed 0 bases and J shed 4 bases, with 22 bases lying between them. The CDR3 is 18 residues long. The germline CDR1 and CDR2 sequences are SGDLS and YYNGEE. The CDR3 DNA reads TGTGCCAGCAGCGTAGCTGAGGGTGGGGGGGCCTTTAGAGAGACCCAGTACTTC. It codes for CASSVAEGGGAFRETQYF.

The genes are TRBV9 and TRBJ2-3; 11 nucleotides align to TRBD2. J lost 2 bases, V lost 2 bases, and 10 bases had no gene match. CDR3 size: 18 residues. Per the germline V gene, CDR1 is SGDLS and CDR2 is YYNGEE. CDR3 loop: CASSVGPGTSGFTDTQYF. Written as DNA, the CDR3 is TGTGCCAGCAGCGTGGGTCCCGGGACTAGCGGATTCACAGATACGCAGTATTTT.

The genes are TRBV10-3 and TRBJ2-3; TRBD2 matches 11 bases. With 6 bases clipped from V and 1 base from J, the junction kept 15 bases outside the gene matches. The germline CDR1 and CDR2 sequences are ENHRY and SYGVKD. The CDR3 has 19 amino acids. The CDR3 spells CAIRTTLLSGGAGTDTQYF. In nucleotides, the CDR3 is TGTGCCATCAGGACGACGCTCCTTAGCGGGGGGGCGGGCACAGATACGCAGTATTTT.

Concerning this clone: The sample carries other DNA sequences with the same CDR3. CDR3 DNA: TGTGCCAGCAGCACAGGACTAGCGGGCACAGATACGCAGTATTTT. As protein: CASSTGLAGTDTQYF. This chain uses TRBV5-4 with TRBJ2-3, with 10 bases matching TRBD2. Unmatched junction bases numbered 3, after V lost 4 bases and J lost 1 base. The germline V gene encodes CDR1 SGHNT and CDR2 YYREEE (reference sequence). CDR3 length: 15 amino acids.

In DNA form, the CDR3 reads TGTGCCAGCAGCACCGGACTAGCGGGAGGGCCCGGGGAGCTGTTTTTT. Translation gives CASSTGLAGGPGELFF. The V and J genes are TRBV27 and TRBJ2-2; 15 bases fit TRBD2. Germline assignment: CDR1 MNHEY and CDR2 SMNVEV (reference sequence). J gave up 6 bases and V 6 bases, and 5 bases lay outside the gene matches. The CDR3 is 16 amino acids.

This chain uses TRBV28 with TRBJ2-6, with 9 bases aligning to TRBD2. Germline V CDR1 and CDR2: MDHEN, SYDVKM. The CDR3 runs to 17 residues. The V and J ends lost 6 bases and 3 bases, in that order; junction bases with no gene match: 9. The CDR3 DNA is TGTGCCAGCAGGGTAGCGGGAGTAAGGGGTGGGGCCAACGTCCTGACTTTC. This encodes CASRVAGVRGGANVLTF.